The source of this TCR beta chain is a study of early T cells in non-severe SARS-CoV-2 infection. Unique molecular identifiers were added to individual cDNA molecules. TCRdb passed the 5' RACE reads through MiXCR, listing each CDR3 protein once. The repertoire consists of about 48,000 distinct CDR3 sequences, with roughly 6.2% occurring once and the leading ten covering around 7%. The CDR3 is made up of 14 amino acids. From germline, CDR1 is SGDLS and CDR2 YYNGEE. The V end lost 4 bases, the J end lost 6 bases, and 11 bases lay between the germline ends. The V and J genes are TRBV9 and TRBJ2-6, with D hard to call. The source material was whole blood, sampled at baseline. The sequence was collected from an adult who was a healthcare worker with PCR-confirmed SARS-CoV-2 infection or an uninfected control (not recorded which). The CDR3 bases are TGTGCCAGCAGCCACCAAGTGCAGGCCAACGTCCTGACTTTC. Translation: CASSHQVQANVLTF.